Listed here is a single TCR beta chain. Its target is unknown. Addition of a universal primer site occurred through template switching, and cDNA carried unique molecular identifiers. TCRdb redid the calling of the 5' RACE reads with MiXCR, one entry per CDR3 protein. Among approximately 470,000 distinct CDR3 sequences listed, around 14% were seen once. The CDR3 is 14 residues long. Germline CDR1 is SGHAT and CDR2 is FQNNGV. The V and J ends lost 5 bases and 2 bases respectively, with 10 bases between them. The sample belongs to a study of identical twins. Study-wide results and caveats: Models underestimated TCR alpha sharing (out-of-frame) in monozygotic twins. Analyses of zero insertions could be partly confounded by invariant MAIT and iNKT cells.

This same sample was also part of a study on yellow fever vaccine responses in identical twins.

J is TRBJ2-1 and V is TRBV11-2, with D perhaps TRBD1 (6 bases). The sequence came from a woman between 18 and 30 years old in good health. The specimen was CD4+ T cells sorted from blood. CDR3 DNA: TGTGCCAGCAGCGCCAGGGGCCCCTACAATGAGCAGTTCTTC. It is translated as CASSARGPYNEQFF.